These 17 T cell receptor beta chains originate from one sample sequenced in a study of blood T cell repertoires in COVID-19. Measured with immunoSEQ multiplex PCR; TCRdb has only the in-frame clones, and not every one. Of tens of thousands of clones listed, approximately 85% are singletons. The source material was peripheral blood. These receptors all come from a man in his sixties with acute or convalescent COVID-19.

The V call is TRBV11-2, the J call TRBJ2-7, with 8 bases identical to TRBD2. Trimming removed 5 bases from V and 1 base from J; junction bases left unmatched: 7. Germline assignment: CDR1 SGHAT and CDR2 FQNNGV. The CDR3 length is 15 residues. The CDR3 nucleotides read TGTGCCAGCAGCGACACTAGCGGCAATTCCTACGAGCAGTACTTC. This codes for CASSDTSGNSYEQYF.

The chain recombines TRBV19 with TRBJ2-1; 7 bases are a match to TRBD2. J gave up 4 bases and V 2 bases, and 17 bases lay outside the gene matches. Per the germline V gene, CDR1 is LNHDA and CDR2 is SQIVND (reference sequence). This CDR3 spans 19 amino acids. The CDR3 DNA sequence: TGTGCCAGTAGTATATCTCCCGCCGACTTCGGGGGAGGGTACAATGAGCAGTTCTTC. Amino acid sequence: CASSISPADFGGGYNEQFF. Full variable domain (remainder filled in from reference TRBV19 and TRBJ2-1): DGGITQSPKYLFRKEGQNVTLSCEQNLNHDAMYWYRQDPGQGLRLIYYSQIVNDFQKGDIAEGYSVSREKKESFPLTVTSAQKNPTAFYLCASSISPADFGGGYNEQFFGPGTRLTVL.

This chain links TRBV4-3 with TRBJ2-7; possible D gene TRBD2, 7 bases. V was cut by 2 bases and J by 0 bases, with 11 bases left in between. The CDR3 runs to 15 residues. Germline values: CDR1 LGHNA, CDR2 YSLEER. CDR3 amino acids: CASSQQRGASYEQYF. CDR3 nucleotide sequence: TGCGCCAGCAGCCAACAACGGGGGGCCTCCTACGAGCAGTACTTC.

V usage is TRBV19 and J usage is TRBJ2-3; TRBD1 matches at 8 bases. This CDR3 spans 13 amino acids. Germline CDR1 and CDR2: LNHDA and SQIVND (reference sequence). With V trimmed by 6 bases and J by 7 bases, 6 bases remained unmatched. CDR3: CASRPDRGNTQYF. The CDR3 nucleotides read TGTGCCAGTAGGCCCGACAGGGGTAATACGCAGTATTTT.

The chain combines TRBV27 with TRBJ1-1, with D possibly being TRBD1 (6 bases). The germline gives CDR1 MNHEY, CDR2 SMNVEV (reference sequence). There are 14 residues in the CDR3. The V end lost 3 bases, the J end lost 5 bases, and 13 bases lay between the germline ends. The CDR3 is CASSFRGGGTEAFF. CDR3 DNA: TGTGCCAGCAGTTTTAGAGGGGGTGGGACTGAAGCTTTCTTT.

The genes are TRBV5-1 and TRBJ1-4, with D unclear. This CDR3 contains 12 residues. Looked up from germline, CDR1 is SGHRS and CDR2 is YFSETQ. V was shortened by 4 bases and J by 8 bases, with 9 bases between the two germline ends. The CDR3 region is CASSLAGEKLFF. CDR3 nucleotides: TGCGCCAGCAGCCTGGCGGGGGAAAAACTGTTTTTT. Full variable domain (missing parts from reference TRBV5-1 and TRBJ1-4): KAGVTQTPRYLIKTRGQQVTLSCSPISGHRSVSWYQQTPGQGLQFLFEYFSETQRNKGNFPGRFSGRQFSNSRSEMNVSTLELGDSALYLCASSLAGEKLFFGSGTQLSVL.

The chain joins TRBV18 to TRBJ2-7; D gene unclear. V was pared by 0 bases and J by 2 bases, with 5 bases between. Germline CDR1 reads KGHSH; CDR2 reads LQKENI. The CDR3 length is 13 residues. The CDR3 protein is CASSPPGAYEQYF. DNA for the CDR3: TGTGCCAGCTCACCACCGGGCGCCTACGAGCAGTACTTC.

The chain is built from TRBV2 and TRBJ2-5, with TRBD2 as a possible D gene (6 bases). Deletions cut 3 bases from V and 5 bases from J, with 13 bases between. The CDR3 is made up of 14 amino acids. Per the germline V gene, CDR1 is SNHLY and CDR2 is FYNNEI. The CDR3 loop is CASSEPGTLETQYF. CDR3 DNA: TGTGCCAGCAGTGAGCCCGGGACTCTGGAGACCCAGTACTTC.

The V call is TRBV6-5, the J call TRBJ2-7; 11 bases are a match to TRBD2. This CDR3 has 15 amino acids. Germline trimming cut 6 bases from V and 6 bases from J; bases unmatched to any gene: 10. CDR1 and CDR2 (germline): MNHEY, SVGAGI. The CDR3 region is CASRKGLAGGGEQYF. The CDR3 bases are TGTGCCAGCAGAAAGGGGCTAGCGGGGGGTGGCGAGCAGTACTTC.

The chain joins TRBV7-8 to TRBJ2-5; weak D call: TRBD2 (6 bases). Trimming left V 5 bases short and J 4 bases short, with 20 bases between. The CDR3 spans 16 residues. CDR1 is SGHVS, CDR2 FQNEAQ, per germline. The DNA for the CDR3 is TGTGCCAGCAGCCACCGGGGCCGGGGGAGTTTAGAGACCCAGTACTTC. Translated: CASSHRGRGSLETQYF.

The V and J genes are TRBV6-5 and TRBJ1-2, with D tentatively TRBD1 (5 bases). Trimming took 7 bases from V and 4 from J, leaving 13 bases between them. The CDR3 has 13 residues. Germline-derived CDR1 and CDR2 are MNHEY and SVGAGI. In nucleotides, the CDR3 is TGTGCCAGCAAACCTGGGGGGTTCTATGGCTACACCTTC. Its translation: CASKPGGFYGYTF.

This clone came up once. This chain links TRBV30 with TRBJ1-1; D unresolved. There are 11 residues in the CDR3. Germline V gene data show CDR1 as GTSNPN and CDR2 as SVGIG (reference sequence). V was shortened by 4 bases and J by 3 bases, with 6 bases between the two germline ends. This chain's CDR3 is CAWKFDTEAFF. The CDR3 bases are TGTGCCTGGAAATTCGACACTGAAGCTTTCTTT.

The V and J genes are TRBV15 and TRBJ1-4; TRBD1 matches at 7 bases. The CDR3 spans 14 residues. V shed 0 bases and J 8 bases; nucleotides not matched to a gene: 3. Germline V gene data show CDR1 as LNHNV and CDR2 as YYDKDF (reference sequence). As DNA, the CDR3 is TGTGCCACCAGCAGAGATAAAGGGGGCGAAAAACTGTTTTTT. This encodes CATSRDKGGEKLFF.

The rearrangement uses TRBV4-3 and TRBJ1-2, with D perhaps matching TRBD1 (6 bases). Trimming removed 3 bases from V and 2 bases from J, with 13 bases in between. Germline V gene data show CDR1 as LGHNA and CDR2 as YSLEER. The CDR3 length is 15 residues. CDR3 in DNA: TGCGCCAGCAGCCAGGACAGATCTACAAACTATGGCTACACCTTC. This gives the protein CASSQDRSTNYGYTF.

This clone was counted a few times. The chain has TRBV24-1 and TRBJ2-3; 9 bases match TRBD2. After removal of 2 bases from V and 5 bases from J, the junction contained 7 bases not matched to a gene. This CDR3 spans 16 amino acids. Germline assignment: CDR1 KGHDR and CDR2 SFDVKD. The CDR3 loop is CATSDSASGVEDTQYF. The CDR3 coding sequence is TGTGCCACCAGTGATTCCGCTAGCGGGGTCGAAGATACGCAGTATTTT.

V is TRBV7-9 and J is TRBJ1-3, with 7 positions matching TRBD1. This CDR3 is built from 16 residues. J lost 0 bases, V lost 4 bases, and 6 bases had no gene match. Germline V gene data show CDR1 as SEHNR and CDR2 as FQNEAQ (reference sequence). For the CDR3, the DNA is TGTGCCAGCAGCTCCAGAAGGGACAGCTCTGGAAACACCATATATTTT. Translating gives CASSSRRDSSGNTIYF. Full variable domain (rest looked up from reference TRBV7-9 and TRBJ1-3): DTGVSQNPRHKITKRGQNVTFRCDPISEHNRLYWYRQTLGQGPEFLTYFQNEAQLEKSRLLSDRFSAERPKGSFSTLEIQRTEQGDSAMYLCASSSRRDSSGNTIYFGEGSWLTVV.

This clone has just a few counts. The chain employs TRBV7-9 and TRBJ1-6; unclear D gene. With 5 bases removed from V and 7 bases from J, the gap between germline ends came to 12 bases. CDR3 length: 14 amino acids. Germline assignment: CDR1 SEHNR and CDR2 FQNEAQ (reference sequence). The CDR3 loop is CASSPRGGNSPLHF. CDR3 nucleotides: TGTGCCAGCAGCCCCCGGGGTGGCAATTCACCCCTCCACTTT.